Listed here are 25 T cell receptor beta chains from one sample, sequenced in a study of blood T cell repertoires in COVID-19. This table comes from immunoSEQ multiplex PCR, and its TCRdb copy is limited to in-frame clones, with some not included. The sample lists about 190,000 clones, around 84% occurring once. The sample consisted of PBMCs or T cells enriched from blood (not recorded which). These receptors originate from a woman aged 25 to 45 who had been exposed to COVID-19.

As for this clone: A junction boundary mismatches the germline segment, possibly from a read error. The CDR3 is CASSLGLGGTDTQYF. DNA of the CDR3: TGTGCCAGCAGTTTGGGACTAGGAGGCACAGATACGCAGTATTTT. This rearrangement joins TRBV5-4 to TRBJ2-3; TRBD2 matches at 8 bases. Germline-derived CDR1 and CDR2 are SGHNT and YYREEE (reference sequence). The CDR3 length is 15 residues.

This clone was picked up one time. The rearrangement links TRBV10-1 to TRBJ1-1; D possibly corresponds to TRBD1 (5 bases). Looked up from germline, CDR1 is WNHNN and CDR2 is SYGVQD (reference sequence). Trimming pared 4 bases from V and 4 bases from J, leaving 13 bases between. The CDR3 runs 14 residues. This chain's CDR3 is CASSGGVETTEAFF. CDR3 DNA sequence: TGCGCCAGCAGTGGGGGGGTAGAGACCACTGAAGCTTTCTTT.

The rearrangement joins TRBV18 to TRBJ2-7, with a weak D call TRBD1 (6 bases). Germline V gives CDR1 KGHSH, CDR2 LQKENI. The CDR3 consists of 16 residues. The V and J ends lost 5 bases and 5 bases respectively, with 22 bases between them. This chain's CDR3 is CASSGPIHQGFNEQYF. As DNA, the CDR3 is TGTGCCAGCTCAGGGCCTATTCATCAGGGGTTTAACGAGCAGTACTTC.

The J gene is TRBJ2-5, the V gene TRBV28; 7 bases align to TRBD2. Germline V gene data show CDR1 as MDHEN and CDR2 as SYDVKM. V gave up 3 bases and J gave up 5 bases; unmatched junction bases: 6. This CDR3 is 14 amino acids long. The CDR3 region has the DNA TGTGCCAGCAGTTTTCTTACCGGGGGGGAGACCCAGTACTTC. Translation: CASSFLTGGETQYF.

CDR3: CASSLGGQNTIYF. As DNA, the CDR3 is TGTGCCAGCAGCTTAGGAGGACAAAACACCATATATTTT. The chain combines TRBV7-9 with TRBJ1-3, with D maybe TRBD1 (5 bases). This CDR3 has 13 amino acids. Trimming pared 1 base from V and 6 bases from J, leaving 7 bases between. CDR1 SEHNR and CDR2 FQNEAQ come from the germline V gene (reference sequence).

This chain connects TRBV18 to TRBJ2-1; the match to TRBD1 covers 10 bases. Trimming removed 3 bases from V and 6 bases from J; junction bases left unmatched: 2. CDR3 length equals 14 residues. Per the germline V gene, CDR1 is KGHSH and CDR2 is LQKENI. The CDR3 DNA is TGTGCCAGCTCACCCGGGACAGGGGTCAATGAGCAGTTCTTC. It translates to CASSPGTGVNEQFF.

DNA of the CDR3: TGTGCCAGCAGCCGTACAGGGGGAGAGGGTCAGCCCCAGCATTTT. It is translated as CASSRTGGEGQPQHF. The V gene is TRBV9, the J gene TRBJ1-5; 8 bases map to TRBD1. CDR1 and CDR2 (germline): SGDLS, YYNGEE. This CDR3 is 15 amino acids long. The junction had 9 bases not matched to a gene; V was cut back by 4 bases and J by 6 bases.

The chain is built from TRBV19 and TRBJ1-2, with 7 positions matching TRBD1. Per germline, CDR1 LNHDA and CDR2 SQIVND (reference sequence). The CDR3 loop spans 12 amino acids. After removal of 11 bases from V and 3 bases from J, the junction contained 6 bases not matched to a gene. DNA for the CDR3: TGTGCCTTGGGGGACAGCGACTATGGCTACACCTTC. It is translated as CALGDSDYGYTF.

The chain couples TRBV7-9 to TRBJ2-7; a possible D gene is TRBD1 (6 bases). The length of the CDR3 is 17 residues. Germline V gene data show CDR1 as SEHNR and CDR2 as FQNEAQ (reference sequence). V gave up 2 bases and J gave up 0 bases, with 17 bases separating them. CDR3 DNA: TGTGCCAGCAGCTTATTCCCCGGGACAAGAAGCTCCTACGAGCAGTACTTC. This encodes CASSLFPGTRSSYEQYF. Looking up the rest from reference TRBV7-9 and TRBJ2-7 gives the full variable domain: DTGVSQNPRHKITKRGQNVTFRCDPISEHNRLYWYRQTLGQGPEFLTYFQNEAQLEKSRLLSDRFSAERPKGSFSTLEIQRTEQGDSAMYLCASSLFPGTRSSYEQYFGPGTRLTVT.

The genes are TRBV7-9 and TRBJ2-3; TRBD1 aligns across 9 bases. Germline CDR1 reads SEHNR; CDR2 reads FQNEAQ (reference sequence). J lost 3 bases, V lost 3 bases, and 4 bases had no gene match. The CDR3 has 15 residues. The CDR3 reads CASSLGQGITDTQYF. The DNA of the CDR3 is TGTGCCAGCAGCTTGGGACAGGGAATTACAGATACGCAGTATTTT.

The chain links TRBV2 to TRBJ2-1, with TRBD2 as a possible D gene (6 bases). Germline V gene lookup returns CDR1 SNHLY and CDR2 FYNNEI. The CDR3 consists of 11 residues. V dropped 8 bases and J dropped 10 bases, with 12 bases sitting between them. The CDR3 loop is CASWDSAEQFF. The CDR3 DNA sequence: TGTGCCAGCTGGGACTCCGCGGAGCAGTTCTTC.

V usage is TRBV3-1 (or the pseudogene TRBV3-2) and J usage is TRBJ1-2; TRBD1 matches 7 bases. The trim removed 5 bases at V and 4 bases at J, leaving 4 bases unmatched. CDR3 length: 13 amino acids. Germline lookup yields CDR1 LGHDT and CDR2 YNNKEL (reference sequence). DNA of the CDR3: TGTGCCAGCAGCTGGACAGGTGGCTATGGCTACACCTTC. Translating it yields CASSWTGGYGYTF.

The chain carries TRBV5-1 and TRBJ2-5; TRBD2 might be the D (7 bases). Trimming stripped 3 bases from V and 0 bases from J, with 12 bases between. Germline V gene lookup returns CDR1 SGHRS and CDR2 YFSETQ. This CDR3 has 15 amino acids. CDR3 residues: CASSWGGGYQETQYF. CDR3 nucleotide sequence: TGCGCCAGCAGCTGGGGGGGCGGGTACCAAGAGACCCAGTACTTC.

This clone was found once. The J gene is TRBJ1-2, the V gene TRBV5-4; weak D call: TRBD1 (6 bases). Germline V gene sequence: CDR1 SGHNT, CDR2 YYREEE (reference sequence). The ends were cut back, 4 bases at V and 6 bases at J, with 16 bases in the middle. This CDR3 is 14 amino acids long. CDR3 in DNA: TGTGCCAGCAGCCCGAAGGTGGGGGCGGATGGCTACACCTTC. Its translation is CASSPKVGADGYTF.

The V and J genes are TRBV27 and TRBJ2-5, with 7 bases matching TRBD2. The CDR3 sequence is 13 residues long. The germline CDR1 and CDR2 sequences are MNHEY and SMNVEV (reference sequence). Trimming removed 5 bases from V and 5 bases from J; junction bases left unmatched: 5. In DNA form, the CDR3 reads TGTGCCAGCAGTGGACTAGAGGGGGAGACCCAGTACTTC. It codes for CASSGLEGETQYF.

The genes are TRBV3-1 (or the pseudogene TRBV3-2) and TRBJ2-7; 7 bases map to TRBD2. J gave up 5 bases and V 1 base, and 14 bases lay outside the gene matches. CDR1 and CDR2 from the germline V gene are LGHDT and YNNKEL (reference sequence). The CDR3 spans 17 residues. The CDR3 DNA is TGTGCCAGCAGCCAAGTGGGACCATGGGGGGGTAACAACGAGCAGTACTTC. Residues: CASSQVGPWGGNNEQYF.

V and J are TRBV5-6 and TRBJ1-5, with D unclear. CDR1 and CDR2 from the germline V gene are SGHDT and YYEEEE. This CDR3 contains 15 residues. The V and J ends lost 0 bases and 5 bases respectively, with 12 bases between them. In nucleotides, the CDR3 is TGTGCCAGCAGCTTGGGCCCCCTGAGGGATCAGCCCCAGCATTTT. It is translated as CASSLGPLRDQPQHF.

For this clone: Distinct nucleotide sequences in the sample also encode this CDR3. V usage is TRBV7-9 and J usage is TRBJ1-5; no definite D call. CDR3 size: 12 residues. V was clipped by 1 base and J by 7 bases, with 5 bases between them. CDR1 is SEHNR and CDR2 is FQNEAQ in the germline V gene (reference sequence). The CDR3, as DNA: TGTGCCAGCAGCTTAGGAGGACAGCCCCAGCATTTT. Its translation is CASSLGGQPQHF.

This clone appeared once. J is TRBJ2-1 and V is TRBV19; 8 bases are shared with TRBD1. V shed 8 bases and J 4 bases; nucleotides not matched to a gene: 7. CDR1 and CDR2 (germline): LNHDA, SQIVND (reference sequence). This CDR3 has 14 residues. CDR3 amino acids: CASVRTGLYNEQFF. CDR3 coding DNA: TGTGCCAGTGTTAGGACAGGGCTGTACAATGAGCAGTTCTTC.

The rearrangement uses TRBV9 and TRBJ2-3, with 10 bases lining up with TRBD2. CDR1 SGDLS and CDR2 YYNGEE come from the germline V gene. With V trimmed by 2 bases and J by 2 bases, 5 bases remained unmatched. The CDR3 is 16 residues long. The CDR3 region has the DNA TGTGCCAGCAGCGTTAGCGGGGGGTCCTACACAGATACGCAGTATTTT. Its translation is CASSVSGGSYTDTQYF.

CDR3 loop: CASRGEETQYF. CDR3 sequence (DNA): TGTGCCTCCCGGGGGGAAGAGACCCAGTACTTC. The V gene is TRBV6-5, the J gene TRBJ2-5, with TRBD2 matching 7 bases. The CDR3 is made up of 11 amino acids. The V gene's germline CDR1 is MNHEY and CDR2 SVGAGI. V lost 11 bases to trimming and J lost 3 bases; unmatched junction nucleotides: 3.

The gene calls are TRBV5-1 and TRBJ2-1; maybe TRBD2 (6 bases). V shed 0 bases and J shed 6 bases, with 10 bases lying between them. CDR1 is SGHRS, CDR2 YFSETQ, per germline. The CDR3 runs 14 residues. The CDR3 DNA reads as TGCGCCAGCAGCTTGGTTGGAGGGTCCAATGAGCAGTTCTTC. It codes for CASSLVGGSNEQFF.

The chain links TRBV6-5 to TRBJ1-3; D is unresolved. Germline CDR1 MNHEY, CDR2 SVGAGI. The length of the CDR3 is 16 residues. Deletions cut 1 base from V and 1 base from J, with 11 bases between. CDR3 residues: CASSYWNRDSGNTIYF. In nucleotides, the CDR3 is TGTGCCAGCAGTTACTGGAACAGAGATTCTGGAAACACCATATATTTT.

V gene TRBV7-9 combines with J gene TRBJ2-7; TRBD2 aligns across 13 bases. Germline V gene lookup returns CDR1 SEHNR and CDR2 FQNEAQ (reference sequence). CDR3 length equals 16 residues. Trimming removed 5 bases from V and 7 bases from J; junction bases left unmatched: 11. This CDR3 is CASSPGLAGAPSEQYF. CDR3 DNA sequence: TGTGCCAGCAGCCCTGGACTAGCGGGGGCCCCATCTGAGCAGTACTTC.

The chain couples TRBV5-1 to TRBJ2-1, with TRBD2 matching 16 bases. CDR1 is SGHRS and CDR2 is YFSETQ in the germline V gene. The CDR3 extends over 19 amino acids. V shed 1 base and J 7 bases; nucleotides not matched to a gene: 11. The CDR3 DNA reads as TGCGCCAGCAGCTTGTTCGGGACTAGCGGGGGGGCCGCGGGTAATGAGCAGTTCTTC. Protein sequence: CASSLFGTSGGAAGNEQFF.